This T cell receptor (beta chain) came from a study of Ad26.COV2.S vaccination and SARS-CoV-2 variants. Background on the study: Ad26.COV2.S arm of COV1001 included the donor. Intramuscular Ad26.COV2.S doses were given once or twice, 56 days apart. Broader study findings: Substantial response breadth was reportedly seen for spike-specific CD8+ and CD4+ T cells after vaccination. It is possible that the TCR breadth and depth analyses underestimated the total T cell responses.

Described treatment: some 20 received Ad26.COV2.S at low or high dose, single or two shots; five or six received placebo; per-sample allocation not given. After the first vaccine or placebo injection, samples were drawn on day 63. Clones were read by immunoSEQ multiplex PCR, and TCRdb kept only the in-frame ones, dropping some. The repertoire consists of 350,000 to 500,000 clones, with about 90% occurring once and the leading ten covering less than 5.5%. Turning to this clone: Its specificity is unknown.

CDR3 size: 13 residues. Trimming stripped 6 bases from V and 10 bases from J, with 17 bases between. CDR1 and CDR2 (germline): MNHNY, SVGAGI (reference sequence). The J gene is TRBJ2-3, the V gene TRBV6-6, with a weak D call TRBD2 (5 bases). This TCR derives from a person aged 18-60 years who received the Ad26.COV2.S COVID-19 vaccine or a placebo. This specimen consisted of peripheral blood, obtained in a trial of Ad26.COV2.S vaccine versus placebo. In nucleotides, the CDR3 is TGTGCCAGCAGCCTGGATCGGGGAAAGGCGCAGTATTTT. Residues: CASSLDRGKAQYF.